This paragraph reports one T cell receptor beta chain. The data belong to a study of T cell responses to AZD1222 COVID-19 vaccine. Some clones are missing from TCRdb's copy, which holds only in-frame ones; the method was immunoSEQ multiplex PCR. Of roughly 53,000 clones listed, more than 80% are singletons. Specimen: peripheral blood, collected on day 0 of MenACWY control vaccination. The sequence came from an adult in good health.

CDR3 DNA sequence: TGCGCCAGCAGTCATAGTGGGGATGAAGCCAAAAACATTCAGTACTTC. Residues: CASSHSGDEAKNIQYF. J is TRBJ2-4 and V is TRBV23-1, with D unclear. TRBV23-1 carries the ORF label, with uncertain function. This CDR3 has 16 residues. V was trimmed by 3 bases and J by 0 bases, leaving 12 bases between them.